This T cell receptor beta chain was retrieved from a study of blood T cells in healthy people across ages. The use of a sample-barcoded 5' primer and a J-beta primer mix characterized a second PCR of about 6 to 11 cycles. A single record per CDR3 protein comes from TCRdb applying MiXCR to the 5' RACE reads. The sample holds about 1 million distinct CDR3 sequences; more than 35% are singletons and the top ten take under 20%. This clonotype was counted only a few times. The origin of this receptor is an older woman in good health. Sequencing was carried out using blood.

The DNA for the CDR3 is TGTGCCAGCAGCTTACAGGGAGTCAATGAGCAGTTCTTC. Translating it yields CASSLQGVNEQFF. V gene TRBV7-9 combines with J gene TRBJ2-1, with D possibly called TRBD1 or TRBD2 (5 bases each). The CDR3 length is 13 residues. In germline, CDR1 is SEHNR, CDR2 FQNEAQ (reference sequence). Trimming took off 2 bases at V and 6 bases at J, with 8 bases between the two ends.